This TCR beta chain was obtained from a study of blood T cell repertoires in COVID-19. In the study overall: Samples taken during acute and convalescent COVID-19 were collected in the United States, Italy and Spain.

The Seattle patients, enrolled during active infection, were followed longitudinally. Germline V gene data show CDR1 as SGHRS and CDR2 as YFSETQ. The CDR3 is made up of 14 amino acids. Unmatched junction bases numbered 2, after V lost 1 base and J lost 2 bases. Only in-frame clones appear in the TCRdb table, and some are missing; sequencing was by immunoSEQ multiplex PCR. Of about 280,000 clones in the sample, more than 70% were seen once. The sample consisted of peripheral blood. The rearrangement uses TRBV5-1 and TRBJ2-7; 8 bases align to TRBD2. This clonotype originated in a woman under 40 with COVID-19, enrolled during active disease. In DNA form, the CDR3 reads TGCGCCAGCAGCTTGACTAGCGGAACCTACGAGCAGTACTTC. This codes for CASSLTSGTYEQYF.